The T cell receptor beta chain described here comes from a study of T cells in localized non-small cell lung cancer. Study-level results: Appearance in adjacent lung was seen for a median about 60 of the top 100 tumor clones. Adjacent uninvolved lung tissue had the highest T cell clonality, exceeding tumor.

The CDR3 contains 13 residues. Trimming took off 6 bases at V and 7 bases at J, with 15 bases between the two ends. CDR1 and CDR2 from the germline V gene are MNHNY and SVGAGI (reference sequence). The table came from immunoSEQ multiplex PCR; TCRdb's copy has only in-frame clones and leaves some out. The top ten clones hold approximately 8.6% of a sample with roughly 40,000 clones, around 83% of them seen once. About this clone: Its antigen remains unidentified.

The TCR comes from a man between 40 and 75 years old with stage II lung adenocarcinoma. This sequence joins TRBV6-6 and TRBJ1-1; D is unresolved. The material sequenced was PBMCs, taken before any cancer treatment. The CDR3 loop reads CASSPRHGGEAFF. In DNA, the CDR3 is TGTGCCAGCAGCCCCCGCCACGGTGGTGAAGCTTTCTTT.